Each of the 7 T cell receptor beta chains below was sequenced from the same sample in a study of shared clonotypes between healthy human individuals. In the naive CD8 group, cells lacked CD45RO and were positively selected for CCR7, so terminally differentiated effector memory CD45RA+ cells were left out. Some clones are missing from TCRdb's copy, which holds only in-frame ones; the method was immunoSEQ multiplex PCR. The sample contains about 1,900,000 clones, less than 95% of which appear only once. The sequencing sample was made of naive CD8+ T cells sorted from blood. The receptors shown here come from a man between 18 and 29 years old in good health.

This clone appeared a single time. The V call is TRBV10-2, the J call TRBJ2-7; either TRBD1 or TRBD2 may fit D (5 bases each). Trimming removed 5 bases at V and 0 bases at J, with 8 bases between. The CDR3 totals 13 residues. CDR1 is WSHSY and CDR2 is SAAADI in the germline V gene. The CDR3 loop reads CASSWGSSYEQYF. Here the CDR3 DNA reads TGCGCCAGCAGTTGGGGGAGCTCCTACGAGCAGTACTTC.

This clone was detected only once. The chain employs TRBV28 and TRBJ1-2; weak D call: TRBD1 (6 bases). This CDR3 spans 14 amino acids. Deletions cut 2 bases from V and 4 bases from J, with 11 bases between. Germline values: CDR1 MDHEN, CDR2 SYDVKM. The CDR3 here is CASSLRTVFYGYTF. CDR3 DNA sequence: TGTGCCAGCAGTTTACGGACAGTATTCTATGGCTACACCTTC.

V is TRBV6-6 and J is TRBJ2-2; TRBD2 agrees at 8 bases. CDR1 is MNHNY and CDR2 is SVGAGI in the germline V gene (reference sequence). The CDR3 sequence is 16 residues long. V lost 2 bases, J lost 4 bases, and 6 bases stayed unmatched. This CDR3 reads CASSYREGLSTGELFF. DNA of the CDR3: TGTGCCAGCAGTTACCGGGAGGGGTTAAGCACCGGGGAGCTGTTTTTT.

This clone is a singleton in its sample. The chain employs TRBV7-2 and TRBJ2-7; D not certain. Trimming pared 1 base from V and 6 bases from J, leaving 10 bases between. Germline CDR1 is SGHTA and CDR2 is FQGNSA. This CDR3 is built from 13 residues. The CDR3 here is CASSLGGSGEQYF. The CDR3 DNA is TGTGCCAGCAGCTTAGGGGGATCTGGCGAGCAGTACTTC.

The rearrangement uses TRBV5-6 and TRBJ2-5; TRBD1 matches at 7 bases. The CDR3 runs to 14 residues. V trimming: 5 bases; J trimming: 1 base; junction bases outside the gene matches: 5. Looked up from germline, CDR1 is SGHDT and CDR2 is YYEEEE. The CDR3 bases are TGTGCCAGCAGTTCGGGACAGCCCCAAGAGACCCAGTACTTC. It is translated as CASSSGQPQETQYF.

This rearrangement joins TRBV27 to TRBJ1-5; possible D gene TRBD1, 5 bases. The CDR3 length is 14 residues. V was cut by 6 bases and J by 0 bases, with 9 bases left in between. Germline values: CDR1 MNHEY, CDR2 SMNVEV (reference sequence). CDR3 DNA: TGTGCCAGCAGGTTGGGGGTTAGCAATCAGCCCCAGCATTTT. Amino acid sequence: CASRLGVSNQPQHF.

V gene TRBV28 combines with J gene TRBJ2-1; 7 bases agree with TRBD2. Germline CDR1 reads MDHEN; CDR2 reads SYDVKM. The CDR3 has 11 amino acids. Germline trimming cut 5 bases from V and 15 bases from J; bases unmatched to any gene: 7. CDR3 nucleotide sequence: TGTGCCAGCAGTAGCGGGACTTCCGGGTTCTTC. Translating it yields CASSSGTSGFF.